The clone carrying this TCR beta chain was observed many times. The antigen remains undetermined. From germline, CDR1 is LGHNA and CDR2 YSLEER. The CDR3 loop spans 16 amino acids. V was clipped by 0 bases and J by 6 bases; unmatched bases: 6. The source of the sample is a study of T cells after yellow fever vaccination. Notes on the study in general: Post-booster samples contained most primary-vaccination clones (just under 98% CD4, less than 90% CD8). From the bulk population, abundant clonotypes could contaminate and appear within FACS-sorted repertoires. Peak timing came faster in the weaker secondary response, day 5 versus 15.

The TCR cDNA carried a universal primer site and UMIs from 5'RACE template switching. Each CDR3 protein is one row after TCRdb ran MiXCR on the 5' RACE reads. This repertoire shows about 210,000 distinct CDR3 sequences, less than 7.5% found once; its top ten account for more than 0.85%. The receptor's source is a man younger than 40 who received the YFV17D yellow fever vaccine. The sequenced sample was CD4+ T cells sorted from PBMCs, obtained on the day of the yellow fever booster vaccination. The rearrangement joins TRBV4-3 to TRBJ2-3; TRBD1 aligns across 10 bases. DNA of the CDR3: TGCGCCAGCAGCCAAGATTTAGACAGGGGGCTGGATACGCAGTATTTT. Residues: CASSQDLDRGLDTQYF.